This T cell receptor beta chain was profiled in a study of monozygotic twins with inflammatory bowel disease. Study observations and caveats: Repertoire similarity matched across concordant and discordant twins, perhaps owing to limited power.

A 2.5 ml blood sample was drawn per donor. The germline V gene encodes CDR1 SGHTA and CDR2 FQGNSA. The CDR3 spans 16 residues. Of note for this clonotype: The antigen is unknown.

Total RNA, at approximately 3,500 ng, went into every TCR library. UMIs containing a 6-nucleotide sample barcode were added via template switching. Each CDR3 protein gets one entry in TCRdb, which reprocessed the 5' RACE reads and gives no DNA. Recorded for this sample: about 350,000 distinct CDR3 sequences. What was sequenced was blood. The chain combines TRBV7-2 with TRBJ2-7; TCRdb's D call, TRBD1, is unchecked because there is no DNA. The TCR sequence derives from a human donor with ulcerative colitis or Crohn's disease, or a healthy co-twin of an affected twin (not recorded which). This CDR3 reads CASSTTRTGESYEQYF.